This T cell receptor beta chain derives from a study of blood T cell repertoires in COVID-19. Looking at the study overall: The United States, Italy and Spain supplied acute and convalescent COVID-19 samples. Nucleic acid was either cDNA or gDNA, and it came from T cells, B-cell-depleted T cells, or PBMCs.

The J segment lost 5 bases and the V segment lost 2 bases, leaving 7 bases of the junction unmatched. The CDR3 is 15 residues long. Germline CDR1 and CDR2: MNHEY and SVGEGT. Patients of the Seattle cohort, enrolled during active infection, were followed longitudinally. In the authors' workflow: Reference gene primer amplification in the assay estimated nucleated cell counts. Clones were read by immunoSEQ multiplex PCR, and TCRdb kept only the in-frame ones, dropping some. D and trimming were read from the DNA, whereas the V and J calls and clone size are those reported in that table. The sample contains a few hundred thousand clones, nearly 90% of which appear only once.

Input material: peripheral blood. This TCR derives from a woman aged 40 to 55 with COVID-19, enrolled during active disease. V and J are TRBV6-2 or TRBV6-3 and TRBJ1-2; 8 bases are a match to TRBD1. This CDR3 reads CASSYAGQGKYGYTF. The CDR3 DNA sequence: TGTGCCAGCAGTTACGCTGGACAGGGAAAATATGGCTACACCTTC.